This TCR beta chain is from a study of blood T cell repertoires in COVID-19. TCRdb's table, derived via immunoSEQ multiplex PCR, lists solely in-frame clones and lacks some. The top ten clones hold less than 9% of a sample with some 500,000 clones, roughly 89% of them seen once. Seattle patient enrollment occurred during active infection, with longitudinal follow-up thereafter. The TCR originated in a woman in her fifties or sixties with COVID-19, enrolled during active disease. The sequenced sample consisted of peripheral blood.

CDR3 in DNA: TGTGCCAGCAGCTTTCCCGGAGGGGCAGCCTCTAGCTCCTACAATGAGCAGTTCTTC. Residues: CASSFPGGAASSSYNEQFF. J is TRBJ2-1 and V is TRBV2; D possibly corresponds to TRBD2 (6 bases). This CDR3 has 19 residues. The V end lost 6 bases, the J end lost 0 bases, and 24 bases lay between the germline ends. Germline V gene lookup returns CDR1 SNHLY and CDR2 FYNNEI.